This TCR beta chain was identified in a study of blood T cell repertoires in COVID-19. TCRdb keeps only in-frame clones here, not all; method: immunoSEQ multiplex PCR. The table shows more than 110,000 clones, with around 80% occurring only once. This CDR3 contains 17 residues. V was cut by 5 bases and J by 7 bases, with 24 bases left in between. The germline CDR1 and CDR2 sequences are MDHEN and SYDVKM. The clonotype was recovered from a man aged 55 to 70 with acute or convalescent COVID-19. The sequenced sample was peripheral blood. The J gene is TRBJ1-5, the V gene TRBV28; D call uncertain. The CDR3 bases are TGTGCCAGCAGTCTCCTGGGGTCGGGGAGAATTAGGCAGCCCCAGCATTTT. Amino acid sequence: CASSLLGSGRIRQPQHF.